The present entry profiles one TCR beta chain with its context. The data were taken from a study of blood T cell repertoires in COVID-19. Study-wide context: COVID-19 samples collected from the United States, Italy and Spain covered acute and convalescent phases. Sources were T cells, B-cell-depleted T cells, or PBMCs; the material itself was cDNA or gDNA.

Original methodology: The authors estimated nucleated cell counts from reference gene primer amplification. Clones were read by immunoSEQ multiplex PCR, and TCRdb kept only the in-frame ones, dropping some. V and J calls and clone size are copied from that table; D and trimming were computed from the DNA. The sample lists about 160,000 clones, approximately 84% occurring once. This clonotype originated in a man younger than 35 with active or convalescent COVID-19. The sequencing input was peripheral blood.

CDR3 sequence: CASRQTGLGAYEQYF. CDR3 nucleotides: TGTGCCAGCAGACAAACAGGGCTGGGAGCCTACGAGCAGTACTTC. V usage is TRBV7-9 and J usage is TRBJ2-7; perhaps TRBD1 as D (6 bases). Germline lookup yields CDR1 SEHNR and CDR2 FQNEAQ (reference sequence). V was clipped by 6 bases and J by 2 bases, with 17 bases between them. The CDR3 consists of 15 residues.